This T cell receptor (beta chain) appears in the sequencing data of a study of blood T cell repertoires in COVID-19. With 4 bases removed from V and 5 bases from J, the gap between germline ends came to 14 bases. The CDR3 runs 15 residues. CDR1 is LNHNV, CDR2 YYDKDF, per germline (reference sequence). The method was immunoSEQ multiplex PCR; TCRdb's version includes in-frame clones alone and lacks a portion of them. There are 300,000 or so clones in the sample; approximately 86% occur only once, and over 1% lies in the top ten. Sequenced sample: peripheral blood. This sequence was found in a man in his sixties or seventies with acute or convalescent COVID-19. V and J are TRBV15 and TRBJ2-2; D is possibly TRBD1 (5 bases). The CDR3 bases are TGTGCCACCAGCAATAGACAGCCTACTACCGGGGAGCTGTTTTTT. As protein: CATSNRQPTTGELFF.